This TCR beta chain appears in the sequencing data of a study of blood T cells in healthy people across ages. A sample-barcoded 5' primer and a J-beta primer mix were used in a second PCR of about 7 to 12 cycles. A template-switch adaptor that had 12 random nucleotides put a tag on each cDNA molecule. TCRdb itself ran the 5' RACE reads through MiXCR, one entry per CDR3 protein. The sample includes roughly 1.5 million distinct CDR3 sequences, 40% to 45% of them seen just once. This CDR3 is built from 15 residues. Trimming removed 0 bases from V and 2 bases from J, with 10 bases in between. The germline V gene encodes CDR1 SGHDT and CDR2 YYEEEE. Isolated per sample were at least 7 million PBMCs. This clonotype was counted a few times.

This receptor was taken from a woman between 18 and 29 years old in good health. The chain combines TRBV5-6 with TRBJ2-3, with D unclear. The sequencing input was blood. The CDR3 DNA sequence: TGTGCCAGCAGCTTGGGTCCGAAACCCACAGATACGCAGTATTTT. This sequence encodes CASSLGPKPTDTQYF.